These T cell receptor beta chains were read from a single sample in a study of the immune and genomic landscape of osteosarcoma. The method was immunoSEQ multiplex PCR; TCRdb's version includes in-frame clones alone and lacks a portion of them. The sample includes around 1,600 clones, roughly 69% of them seen just once. The sample consisted of primary tumor tissue from the T10 vertebra. Every receptor here comes from a man younger than 30 with osteosarcoma. CDR3s include the opening cysteine and the closing phenylalanine or tryptophan. Fields, in order: V gene, clone size, D gene, J gene, CDR3 protein, CDR3 DNA. The D gene is left open where the match is weak. Clone sizes are given selectively: once, few, many, or a class where the clone is expanded.

>TRBV6-1|-|-|TRBJ2-7
CAGGLSAFREQYF
TGTGCCGGGGGCCTTTCGGCATTTCGGGAGCAGTACTTC
>TRBV2|-|-|TRBJ2-7
CASRQGSIPPLEQYF
TGTGCCAGCAGGCAGGGATCCATTCCACCTCTCGAGCAGTACTTC
>TRBV11-2|-|-|TRBJ1-1
CASSLGYPLNTEAFF
TGTGCCAGCAGCTTAGGGTACCCCCTGAACACTGAAGCTTTCTTT
>TRBV25-1|-|-|TRBJ2-3
CASSELATTDTQYF
TGTGCCAGCAGTGAATTAGCGACTACAGATACGCAGTATTTT
>TRBV6-6|-|-|TRBJ1-5
CASRPGVGNQPQHF
TGTGCCAGCAGGCCGGGCGTTGGCAATCAGCCCCAGCATTTT
>TRBV5-4|-|-|TRBJ2-7
CASSFGGRQPYEQYF
TGTGCCAGCAGCTTTGGGGGGCGACAACCCTACGAGCAGTACTTC
>TRBV11-2|once|-|TRBJ2-1
CASSLGLTSNEQFF
TGTGCCAGCAGCTTAGGTCTTACCTCCAATGAGCAGTTCTTC
>TRBV7-9|-|TRBD1|TRBJ2-3
CASRGTEHSDTQYF
TGTGCCAGCAGGGGGACAGAGCACAGTGATACGCAGTATTTT
>TRBV19|-|-|TRBJ1-2
CASSISLSTTYGYTF
TGTGCCAGTAGTATAAGCCTCTCTACTACCTATGGCTACACCTTC
>TRBV7-9|-|-|TRBJ2-5
CASSLRGSETQYF
TGTGCCAGCAGCTTACGGGGGTCGGAGACCCAGTACTTC
>TRBV10-1|few|-|TRBJ2-6
CASSRFGIAQSRANVLTF
TGCGCCAGCAGTAGATTCGGGATCGCACAAAGTCGGGCCAACGTCCTGACTTTC
>TRBV6-1|-|TRBD1|TRBJ1-2
CASSDLGQGFNGYTF
TGTGCCAGCAGTGACTTAGGACAGGGCTTCAATGGCTACACCTTC
>TRBV6-1|once|-|TRBJ1-1
CASSQDSGLTEAFF
TGTGCCTCGTCCCAGGATTCTGGTCTCACTGAAGCTTTCTTT
>TRBV18|-|TRBD1|TRBJ2-3
CASSPRQGADTQYF
TGTGCCAGCTCACCTCGACAGGGGGCAGATACGCAGTATTTT
>TRBV2|few|TRBD1|TRBJ1-4
CASGTEATNEKLFF
TGTGCCAGCGGGACAGAAGCAACTAATGAAAAACTGTTTTTT
>TRBV6-5|large|-|TRBJ1-1
CASSLGVAEAFF
TGTGCCAGCAGTCTGGGAGTGGCTGAAGCTTTCTTT
>TRBV6-5|-|-|TRBJ1-6
CASSYSISGNSPLHF
TGTGCCAGCAGTTACTCGATTTCAGGGAATTCACCCCTCCACTTT
>TRBV19|once|-|TRBJ1-5
CASSIDGKAQPQHF
TGTGCCAGTAGTATAGACGGAAAGGCCCAGCCCCAGCATTTT
>TRBV5-1|-|-|TRBJ2-2
CASSPDTGTGELFF
TGCGCCAGCAGCCCCGACACGGGCACCGGGGAGCTGTTTTTT
>TRBV10-2|-|-|TRBJ2-7
CASSENGAYEQYF
TGCGCCAGCAGTGAGAACGGGGCCTACGAGCAGTACTTC
>TRBV2|once|-|TRBJ2-7
CASSDDYNPYEQYF
TGTGCCAGCAGTGACGACTACAACCCCTACGAGCAGTACTTC
>TRBV9|-|-|TRBJ1-1
CASSARPVGTEAFF
TGTGCCAGCAGCGCTCGACCGGTGGGCACTGAAGCTTTCTTT
>TRBV6-5|-|-|TRBJ1-6
CASSYSGENNSPLHF
TGTGCCAGCAGTTACTCTGGGGAGAACAATTCACCCCTCCACTTT